The T cell receptor beta chain under discussion was sequenced for a study of identical twins. Findings and caveats of the study: Low generation-probability sequences were in excess among twin-shared out-of-frame alpha sequences. Monozygotic twins shared more out-of-frame TCR alpha than recombination models predicted.

The germline V gene has CDR1 SGDLS and CDR2 YYNGEE. The CDR3 totals 17 residues. With V trimmed by 0 bases and J by 11 bases, 15 bases remained unmatched. TCRdb reprocessed the 5' RACE reads with MiXCR, giving one entry per CDR3 protein. The repertoire has 1.5 million to 2 million distinct CDR3 sequences, around 33% of them found once; the top ten carry less than 0.35%. Points on this clonotype: Its specificity is unknown.

The chain carries TRBV9 and TRBJ2-5; TRBD2 agrees at 11 bases. Sequenced: cord blood. This sequence was found in a newborn girl in good health. The CDR3, as DNA: TGTGCCAGCAGCGTAGACCGGCTAGCGGGAGGTTCGGATGAGCAGTACTTC. This encodes CASSVDRLAGGSDEQYF. Supplemented by reference TRBV9 and TRBJ2-5, the full variable domain reads DSGVTQTPKHLITATGQRVTLRCSPRSGDLSVYWYQQSLDQGLQFLIQYYNGEERAKGNILERFSAQQFPDLHSELNLSSLELGDSALYFCASSVDRLAGGSDEQYFGPGTRLLVL.